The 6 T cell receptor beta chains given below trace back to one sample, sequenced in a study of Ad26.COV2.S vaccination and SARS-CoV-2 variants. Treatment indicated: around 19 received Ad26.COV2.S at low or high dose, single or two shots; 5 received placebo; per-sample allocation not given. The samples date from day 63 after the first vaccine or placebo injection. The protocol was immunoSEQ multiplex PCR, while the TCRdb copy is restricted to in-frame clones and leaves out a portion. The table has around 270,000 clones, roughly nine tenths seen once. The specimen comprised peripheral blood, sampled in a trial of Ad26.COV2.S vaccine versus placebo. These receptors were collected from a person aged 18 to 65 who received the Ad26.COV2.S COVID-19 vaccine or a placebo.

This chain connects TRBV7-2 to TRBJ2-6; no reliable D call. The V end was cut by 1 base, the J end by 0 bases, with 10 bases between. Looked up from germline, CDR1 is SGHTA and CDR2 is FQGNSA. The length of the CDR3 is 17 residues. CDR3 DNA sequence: TGTGCCAGCAGCTTAGATAGTCAACTCTCTGGGGCCAACGTCCTGACTTTC. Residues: CASSLDSQLSGANVLTF.

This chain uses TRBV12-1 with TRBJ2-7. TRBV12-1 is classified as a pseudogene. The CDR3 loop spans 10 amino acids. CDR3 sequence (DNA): TGTGCCAGCAGCCCCGGGGCGGGGTACGTC. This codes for CASSPGAGYV.

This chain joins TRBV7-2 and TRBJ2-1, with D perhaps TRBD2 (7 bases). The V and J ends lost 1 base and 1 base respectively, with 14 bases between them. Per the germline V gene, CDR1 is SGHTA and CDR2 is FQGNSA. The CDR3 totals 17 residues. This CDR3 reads CASSLDYRGASYNEQFF. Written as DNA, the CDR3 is TGTGCCAGCAGCTTAGACTACCGGGGGGCTTCCTACAATGAGCAGTTCTTC. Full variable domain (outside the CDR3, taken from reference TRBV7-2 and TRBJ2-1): GAGVSQSPSNKVTEKGKDVELRCDPISGHTALYWYRQSLGQGLEFLIYFQGNSAPDKSGLPSDRFSAERTGGSVSTLTIQRTQQEDSAVYLCASSLDYRGASYNEQFFGPGTRLTVL.

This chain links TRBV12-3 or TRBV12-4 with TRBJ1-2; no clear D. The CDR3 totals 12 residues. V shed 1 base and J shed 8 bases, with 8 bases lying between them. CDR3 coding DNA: TGTGCCAGCAGTTTAGGAGTTGGAGGCTACACCTTC. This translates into CASSLGVGGYTF.

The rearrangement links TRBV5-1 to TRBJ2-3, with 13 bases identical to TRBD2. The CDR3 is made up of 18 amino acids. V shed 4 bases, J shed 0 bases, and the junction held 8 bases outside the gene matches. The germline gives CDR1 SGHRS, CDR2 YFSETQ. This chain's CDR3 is CASSPGLAGAFSTDTQYF. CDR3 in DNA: TGCGCCAGCAGCCCAGGACTAGCGGGGGCCTTTAGCACAGATACGCAGTATTTT.

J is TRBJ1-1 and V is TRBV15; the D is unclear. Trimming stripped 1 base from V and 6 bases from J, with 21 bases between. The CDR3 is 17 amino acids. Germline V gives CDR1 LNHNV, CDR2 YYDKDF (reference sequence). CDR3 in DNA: TGTGCCACCAGCAGAGCCGCAGTGATGGGTAGTCGTGCTGAAGCTTTCTTT. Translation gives CATSRAAVMGSRAEAFF.